Presented here are 8 T cell receptor beta chains from one specimen sequenced in a study of blood T cell repertoires in COVID-19 (dated by TCRdb to about 2020). Library preparation was by the immunoSEQ multiplex PCR assay. Not all clones reach the TCRdb copy of this immuneACCESS table, which keeps in-frame sequences only. Checked studies attribute under half of the gap to unresolved V genes and leave the rest unexplained. The sample table shows some 110,000 clones, and over 65% are seen once. The biggest ten clones account for 6.2% of the sample. Sequenced material: peripheral blood. The source of these receptors is a man aged 70-80 years with acute or convalescent COVID-19.

The genes are TRBV5-6 and TRBJ2-2, with 8 bases lining up with TRBD2. In germline, CDR1 is SGHDT, CDR2 YYEEEE. The V and J ends lost 4 bases and 1 base, in that order; junction bases with no gene match: 6. The CDR3 contains 16 residues. The DNA for the CDR3 is TGTGCCAGCAGCCTTACGCTAGCGGGGAACACCGGGGAGCTGTTTTTT. Amino acids: CASSLTLAGNTGELFF.

The CDR3 is CASSLAPRETQYF. The CDR3, as DNA: TGTGCCAGCAGCTTAGCTCCTAGGGAGACCCAGTACTTC. This chain uses TRBV7-2 with TRBJ2-5; D gene ambiguous. Germline V CDR1 and CDR2: SGHTA, FQGNSA. This CDR3 has 13 amino acids. Between the trimmed V and J ends, which lost 0 bases and 5 bases, there was a span of 7 bases.

This sequence joins TRBV11-2 and TRBJ2-4; TRBD2 is a possible D gene (5 bases). Germline values: CDR1 SGHAT, CDR2 FQNNGV. V lost 5 bases, J lost 7 bases, and 12 bases lay in between. CDR3 length equals 13 residues. The chain's CDR3 is CASSTGRGNIQYF. The CDR3 bases are TGTGCCAGCAGCACGGGTCGAGGGAACATTCAGTACTTC.

This clone has a single count. The CDR3 region has the DNA TGTGCCAGCAGTTATCCGGGACAGGGGCTCTACGAGCAGTACTTC. Protein product: CASSYPGQGLYEQYF. This sequence joins TRBV6-5 and TRBJ2-7, with 10 bases lining up with TRBD1. Germline lookup yields CDR1 MNHEY and CDR2 SVGAGI. V was clipped by 3 bases and J by 3 bases; unmatched bases: 5. CDR3 length: 15 residues.

CDR3 loop: CASSLVGQTMYTGELFF. The CDR3 nucleotides are TGTGCCAGCAGCTTAGTGGGACAGACCATGTACACCGGGGAGCTGTTTTTT. The chain employs TRBV7-9 and TRBJ2-2; 7 bases align to TRBD1. Germline trimming cut 1 base from V and 3 bases from J; bases unmatched to any gene: 8. The CDR3 contains 17 residues. CDR1 is SEHNR and CDR2 is FQNEAQ in the germline V gene (reference sequence). Looking up the rest from reference TRBV7-9 and TRBJ2-2 gives the full variable domain: DTGVSQNPRHKITKRGQNVTFRCDPISEHNRLYWYRQTLGQGPEFLTYFQNEAQLEKSRLLSDRFSAERPKGSFSTLEIQRTEQGDSAMYLCASSLVGQTMYTGELFFGEGSRLTVL.

The gene calls are TRBV7-8 and TRBJ2-1; 12 nucleotides match TRBD1. The V and J ends lost 6 bases and 5 bases, in that order; junction bases with no gene match: 11. The CDR3 runs to 17 residues. Looked up from germline, CDR1 is SGHVS and CDR2 is FQNEAQ. The DNA of the CDR3 is TGTGCCAGCAGACTAACCCGGGACAGGGGGCCTAACAATGAGCAGTTCTTC. Protein product: CASRLTRDRGPNNEQFF.

V usage is TRBV11-2 and J usage is TRBJ1-1; D unresolved. Germline CDR1 and CDR2: SGHAT and FQNNGV. The CDR3 consists of 15 residues. The ends were cut back, 0 bases at V and 0 bases at J, with 8 bases in the middle. CDR3 sequence (DNA): TGTGCCAGCAGCTTAGACCCTAGTATGAACACTGAAGCTTTCTTT. Translating gives CASSLDPSMNTEAFF.

The gene calls are TRBV5-5 and TRBJ2-7; D perhaps matches TRBD2 (7 bases). CDR1 is SGHKS and CDR2 is YYEKEE in the germline V gene (reference sequence). The CDR3 runs to 14 residues. V was trimmed by 1 base and J by 3 bases, leaving 11 bases between them. The chain's CDR3 is CASSLRGGSYEQYF. For the CDR3, the DNA is TGTGCCAGCAGCTTGAGGGGGGGTAGCTACGAGCAGTACTTC. Using reference TRBV5-5 and TRBJ2-7 for the parts outside the CDR3, the full variable domain is DAGVTQSPTHLIKTRGQQVTLRCSPISGHKSVSWYQQVLGQGPQFIFQYYEKEERGRGNFPDRFSARQFPNYSSELNVNALLLGDSALYLCASSLRGGSYEQYFGPGTRLTVT.